Following are 31 T cell receptor beta chains from one sample sequenced in a study of PD-1 blockade in classical Hodgkin lymphoma. The sample's time point: cycle 4 day 1 (C4D1), after around six weeks of nivolumab. With no exception, relapse followed autologous stem cell transplantation in all patients, and brentuximab vedotin exposure varied. TCRdb keeps only in-frame clones here, not all; method: immunoSEQ multiplex PCR. The repertoire consists of over 60,000 clones, with roughly 92% occurring once and the leading ten covering approximately 8%. The sample was peripheral blood mononuclear cells (PBMCs), taken before the fourth cycle of nivolumab. The receptors here all came from a human donor with classical Hodgkin lymphoma.

The rearrangement links TRBV2 to TRBJ1-2, with unresolved D. The V end lost 0 bases, the J end lost 5 bases, and 13 bases lay between the germline ends. The CDR3 spans 15 residues. Germline lookup yields CDR1 SNHLY and CDR2 FYNNEI. CDR3 amino acids: CASSEARLAAYGYTF. The DNA for the CDR3 is TGTGCCAGCAGTGAAGCGCGGTTGGCAGCATATGGCTACACCTTC.

The gene calls are TRBV10-2 and TRBJ1-2; no clear D. From germline, CDR1 is WSHSY and CDR2 SAAADI. The CDR3 has 12 amino acids. The V and J ends lost 2 bases and 5 bases respectively, with 6 bases between them. For the CDR3, the DNA is TGCGCCAGCAGTGAGGGATTGTATGGCTACACCTTC. The encoded protein is CASSEGLYGYTF.

This clone has a handful of counts. The V gene is TRBV6-1, the J gene TRBJ1-2; TRBD1 agrees at 8 bases. Germline lookup yields CDR1 MNHNS and CDR2 SASEGT. The CDR3 runs to 14 residues. The V segment lost 6 bases and the J segment 7 bases; nucleotides outside the gene matches: 10. The chain's CDR3 is CASSSRTGSGGYTF. CDR3 DNA sequence: TGTGCCAGCAGCAGCCGGACAGGGTCGGGTGGCTACACCTTC.

This chain uses TRBV2 with TRBJ2-2; D gene ambiguous. With 3 bases removed from V and 4 bases from J, the gap between germline ends came to 12 bases. CDR3 length: 15 amino acids. Germline V gene lookup returns CDR1 SNHLY and CDR2 FYNNEI. CDR3 nucleotide sequence: TGTGCCAGCAGTGAGCTGGACGCGGCCACCGGGGAGCTGTTTTTT. Protein sequence: CASSELDAATGELFF. Full variable domain (rest looked up from reference TRBV2 and TRBJ2-2): EPEVTQTPSHQVTQMGQEVILRCVPISNHLYFYWYRQILGQKVEFLVSFYNNEISEKSEIFDDQFSVERPDGSNFTLKIRSTKLEDSAMYFCASSELDAATGELFFGEGSRLTVL.

The chain employs TRBV7-6 and TRBJ2-1; 7 bases are shared with TRBD2. V lost 3 bases and J lost 5; bases outside the gene matches: 1. This CDR3 comprises 13 residues. Looked up from germline, CDR1 is SGHVS and CDR2 is FNYEAQ. The CDR3: CASSLGTNNEQFF. The CDR3 region has the DNA TGTGCCAGCAGCTTGGGGACTAACAATGAGCAGTTCTTC. The full variable domain, its missing parts supplied by reference TRBV7-6 and TRBJ2-1, is GAGVSQSPRYKVTKRGQDVALRCDPISGHVSLYWYRQALGQGPEFLTYFNYEAQQDKSGLPNDRFSAERPEGSISTLTIQRTEQRDSAMYRCASSLGTNNEQFFGPGTRLTVL.

The chain carries TRBV28 and TRBJ1-1; the D is unclear. The CDR3 consists of 15 residues. CDR1 and CDR2 from the germline V gene are MDHEN and SYDVKM. Between the trimmed V and J ends, which lost 5 bases and 4 bases, there was a span of 17 bases. As DNA, the CDR3 is TGTGCCAGCAGTATGATAGGAGGGTTAAGCACTGAAGCTTTCTTT. Its protein product is CASSMIGGLSTEAFF.

V gene TRBV19 combines with J gene TRBJ2-1; 12 bases fit TRBD2. The CDR3 is 17 residues long. V lost 1 base, J lost 4 bases, and 5 bases stayed unmatched. Germline loops: CDR1 LNHDA, CDR2 SQIVND (reference sequence). CDR3 sequence: CASSIGTSGNIYNEQFF. As DNA, the CDR3 is TGTGCCAGTAGTATAGGGACTAGCGGGAATATATACAATGAGCAGTTCTTC.

V usage is TRBV7-8 and J usage is TRBJ1-5; D not resolved. The V gene's germline CDR1 is SGHVS and CDR2 FQNEAQ. The CDR3 runs to 15 residues. Trimming took off 5 bases at V and 0 bases at J, with 11 bases between the two ends. CDR3 coding DNA: TGTGCCAGCAGCGAAGCCCTTTATAGCAATCAGCCCCAGCATTTT. Residues: CASSEALYSNQPQHF.

The V call is TRBV4-2, the J call TRBJ2-5; 7 bases line up with TRBD2. Germline V lookup: CDR1 LGHNA, CDR2 YNFKEQ. This CDR3 spans 16 amino acids. After removal of 0 bases from V and 3 bases from J, the junction contained 7 bases not matched to a gene. The CDR3 loop is CASSQEFGLVEETQYF. Here the CDR3 DNA reads TGTGCCAGCAGCCAAGAATTCGGACTAGTCGAAGAGACCCAGTACTTC.

The chain joins TRBV9 to TRBJ1-2; D is perhaps TRBD1 (5 bases). V shed 0 bases and J shed 8 bases, with 14 bases lying between them. The germline V gene encodes CDR1 SGDLS and CDR2 YYNGEE. The CDR3 is made up of 14 amino acids. The CDR3 DNA reads TGTGCCAGCAGCGTAGACGGGACTGCCGGCGGCTACACCTTC. This translates into CASSVDGTAGGYTF.

The chain links TRBV9 to TRBJ2-1, with 8 bases matching TRBD2. The CDR3 is 15 residues long. Germline V CDR1 and CDR2: SGDLS, YYNGEE. The V and J ends lost 4 bases and 5 bases, in that order; junction bases with no gene match: 8. The CDR3 region has the DNA TGTGCCAGCAGCCGAGGCGGACTAGCCGACAATGAGCAGTTCTTC. Translating gives CASSRGGLADNEQFF.

The chain recombines TRBV5-1 with TRBJ2-7, with TRBD2 matching over 9 bases. This CDR3 spans 16 amino acids. Germline lookup yields CDR1 SGHRS and CDR2 YFSETQ. Trimming took 0 bases from V and 0 from J; bases not matched to a gene: 4. The CDR3 protein is CASSLGLAANSYEQYF. DNA of the CDR3: TGCGCCAGCAGCTTGGGACTAGCGGCGAACTCCTACGAGCAGTACTTC.

The chain is built from TRBV27 and TRBJ2-4; TRBD1 matches 10 bases. The germline V gene has CDR1 MNHEY and CDR2 SMNVEV (reference sequence). The CDR3 sequence is 15 residues long. After removal of 6 bases from V and 3 bases from J, the junction contained 5 bases not matched to a gene. CDR3: CASRRQGAVKNIQYF. The DNA for the CDR3 is TGTGCCAGCAGACGACAGGGGGCGGTCAAAAACATTCAGTACTTC.

This sequence joins TRBV29-1 and TRBJ1-2, with 7 bases matching TRBD1. V lost 4 bases and J lost 4; bases outside the gene matches: 6. Germline CDR1 and CDR2: SQVTM and ANQGSEA. The CDR3 runs to 13 residues. Here the CDR3 reads CSVVGGALYGYTF. As DNA, the CDR3 is TGCAGCGTTGTAGGGGGCGCACTCTATGGCTACACCTTC.

The chain is built from TRBV28 and TRBJ2-7; no reliable D call. Germline-derived CDR1 and CDR2 are MDHEN and SYDVKM. The CDR3 spans 14 residues. V lost 5 bases to trimming and J lost 2 bases, with 13 bases between them. DNA of the CDR3: TGTGCCAGCAGTCGGGCCACGGTCCCCTACGAGCAGTACTTC. Residues: CASSRATVPYEQYF. The full variable domain, its missing parts supplied by reference TRBV28 and TRBJ2-7, is DVKVTQSSRYLVKRTGEKVFLECVQDMDHENMFWYRQDPGLGLRLIYFSYDVKMKEKGDIPEGYSVSREKKERFSLILESASTNQTSMYLCASSRATVPYEQYFGPGTRLTVT.

The chain employs TRBV7-7 and TRBJ2-7; 8 nucleotides line up with TRBD2. The CDR3 contains 15 residues. The V gene's germline CDR1 is SSHAT and CDR2 FNYEAQ (reference sequence). Trimming took 1 base from V and 2 from J; bases not matched to a gene: 4. The CDR3 DNA sequence: TGTGCCAGCAGCTTAGAGAGCGGGAGTGCCTACGAGCAGTACTTC. Translation gives CASSLESGSAYEQYF.

The chain recombines TRBV30 with TRBJ1-5; perhaps TRBD1 as D (5 bases). The V end was cut by 0 bases, the J end by 3 bases, with 12 bases between. Germline CDR1 reads GTSNPN; CDR2 reads SVGIG (reference sequence). The CDR3 is 15 residues long. The CDR3 nucleotides are TGTGCCTGGAGTGTGGCGGGGGAAATCAATCAGCCCCAGCATTTT. Translated, it gives CAWSVAGEINQPQHF.

The rearrangement uses TRBV11-2 and TRBJ1-4; no firm D call. The germline V and J ends were trimmed by 8 bases and 4 bases, with 11 bases remaining between them. The CDR3 covers 13 residues. Germline lookup yields CDR1 SGHAT and CDR2 FQNNGV. The CDR3 DNA reads as TGTGCCAGCGGGTATAGTATTAATGAAAAACTGTTTTTT. It translates to CASGYSINEKLFF.

The CDR3 DNA reads as TGTGCCAGCAGCTTGGAGAGGGGTAATGGAAACACCATATATTTT. Translating gives CASSLERGNGNTIYF. V is TRBV5-4 and J is TRBJ1-3, with D possibly being TRBD1 (5 bases). Germline CDR1 SGHNT, CDR2 YYREEE (reference sequence). This CDR3 has 15 residues. The V and J ends lost 0 bases and 3 bases respectively, with 10 bases between them. Supplemented by reference TRBV5-4 and TRBJ1-3, the full variable domain reads ETGVTQSPTHLIKTRGQQVTLRCSSQSGHNTVSWYQQALGQGPQFIFQYYREEENGRGNFPPRFSGLQFPNYSSELNVNALELDDSALYLCASSLERGNGNTIYFGEGSWLTVV.

The chain has TRBV2 and TRBJ2-7; D is ambiguous. Trimming took off 6 bases at V and 0 bases at J, with 6 bases between the two ends. There are 12 residues in the CDR3. Germline loops: CDR1 SNHLY, CDR2 FYNNEI. CDR3 bases: TGTGCCAGCAGCGGTTTCTCCTACGAGCAGTACTTC. It codes for CASSGFSYEQYF.

This chain connects TRBV15 to TRBJ1-6; possible D gene TRBD1, 5 bases. This CDR3 has 15 residues. Germline assignment: CDR1 LNHNV and CDR2 YYDKDF (reference sequence). Trimming removed 2 bases at V and 7 bases at J, with 12 bases between. CDR3 residues: CATSRSGDGNSPLHF. As DNA, the CDR3 is TGTGCCACCAGCAGATCGGGGGACGGGAATTCACCCCTCCACTTT.

The chain uses TRBV13 and TRBJ2-1; D is possibly TRBD2 (7 bases). Germline V gene sequence: CDR1 PRHDT, CDR2 FYEKMQ (reference sequence). V lost 6 bases to trimming and J lost 7 bases, with 19 bases between them. The CDR3 contains 15 residues. In DNA, the CDR3 is TGTGCCAGCAGGCGGGCCGGGCGGGGGCTAAATGAGCAGTTCTTC. Protein sequence: CASRRAGRGLNEQFF.

This chain links TRBV6-1 with TRBJ2-3; the D is unclear. This CDR3 has 15 residues. CDR1 and CDR2 (germline): MNHNS, SASEGT. The V end was cut by 5 bases, the J end by 2 bases, with 14 bases between. CDR3 protein: CASSSNRKYTDTQYF. CDR3 bases: TGTGCCAGCAGTTCAAATCGAAAGTACACAGATACGCAGTATTTT.

The chain has TRBV11-2 and TRBJ2-5; perhaps TRBD1 as D (6 bases). The J call is doubtful: the DNA matches TRBJ2-7 better. Germline V gives CDR1 SGHAT, CDR2 FQNNGV. The CDR3 has 16 amino acids. The CDR3: CASSPTLWTVSYEQYF. CDR3 DNA: TGTGCCAGCAGCCCAACCCTTTGGACAGTCTCCTACGAGCAGTACTTC.

The chain joins TRBV11-2 to TRBJ2-1; 10 nucleotides agree with TRBD1. This CDR3 is 15 amino acids long. Unmatched junction bases numbered 4, after V lost 1 base and J lost 7 bases. Germline V gene lookup returns CDR1 SGHAT and CDR2 FQNNGV. DNA of the CDR3: TGTGCCAGCAGCTTAGGACAGGGGGCGTGGAATGAGCAGTTCTTC. It codes for CASSLGQGAWNEQFF.

The chain joins TRBV6-1 to TRBJ1-1; TRBD1 agrees at 8 bases. Germline V gene sequence: CDR1 MNHNS, CDR2 SASEGT. The CDR3 spans 14 residues. The V and J ends lost 7 bases and 5 bases, in that order; junction bases with no gene match: 9. This CDR3 reads CASNFQGASTEAFF. The CDR3 DNA follows: TGTGCCAGCAATTTCCAGGGGGCATCTACTGAAGCTTTCTTT.

The chain links TRBV11-3 to TRBJ2-2, with TRBD1 matching over 8 bases. Germline values: CDR1 SGHNT, CDR2 YENEEA. CDR3 size: 14 residues. The V and J ends lost 5 bases and 6 bases, in that order; junction bases with no gene match: 5. Written as DNA, the CDR3 is TGTGCCAGCAGCCCGACAGGGGACGCCGGGGAGCTGTTTTTT. Translation: CASSPTGDAGELFF.

DNA for the CDR3: TGTGCCAGCAGCCCAACACCGGGACAGGGGATCCCCGGGGAGCTGTTTTTT. As protein: CASSPTPGQGIPGELFF. The chain joins TRBV7-9 to TRBJ2-2, with 10 nucleotides matching TRBD1. Germline CDR1 is SEHNR and CDR2 is FQNEAQ (reference sequence). V trimming: 5 bases; J trimming: 6 bases; junction bases outside the gene matches: 12. The CDR3 has 17 residues.

The rearrangement links TRBV21-1 to TRBJ2-2; the table names TRBD2, a call not compared with the DNA. TRBV21-1 is classified as a pseudogene. This CDR3 has 16 amino acids. CDR3: CARAPGKRENTGELFF. The CDR3 coding sequence is TGTGCCAGAGCCCCAGGGAAGCGGGAGAACACCGGGGAGCTGTTTTTT.

The V call is TRBV7-9, the J call TRBJ2-5; TRBD2 aligns across 8 bases. This CDR3 contains 19 residues. Per germline, CDR1 SEHNR and CDR2 FQNEAQ (reference sequence). V was clipped by 5 bases and J by 4 bases; unmatched bases: 21. The CDR3 DNA reads as TGTGCCAGCAGCCCCGGAGGAGGTAGCGGGACTATGAAGGGAGAGACCCAGTACTTC. Protein sequence: CASSPGGGSGTMKGETQYF.

The rearrangement uses TRBV4-1 and TRBJ2-5; 8 bases map to TRBD1. V shed 6 bases and J 3 bases; nucleotides not matched to a gene: 3. The germline CDR1 and CDR2 sequences are MGHRA and YSYEKL. The CDR3 loop spans 13 amino acids. The CDR3 loop is CASRQGVEETQYF. The CDR3 nucleotides read TGCGCCAGCAGACAGGGGGTAGAAGAGACCCAGTACTTC.